This T cell receptor beta chain was found in a study of blood T cell repertoires in COVID-19. Looking at the study overall: Researchers got acute and convalescent COVID-19 samples from the United States, Italy and Spain. PBMCs, B-cell-depleted T cells, or T cells were the source of the cDNA or gDNA that made up the material.

Trimming pared 1 base from V and 0 bases from J, leaving 12 bases between. From germline, CDR1 is MNHEY and CDR2 SVGEGT. This CDR3 region has 16 residues. As processed by the authors: Estimates of nucleated cell counts were drawn from the amplification of reference gene primers. Assay: immunoSEQ multiplex PCR; the TCRdb copy retains only in-frame clones and omits some. V, J and clone size reflect that table, while D and trimming were determined from the DNA. The sample includes about 300,000 clones, 80% to 90% of them seen just once. Seattle cases were enrolled at active infection and followed longitudinally.

The material sequenced was peripheral blood. The receptor was derived from a woman in her fifties or sixties with COVID-19, enrolled during active disease. The chain is built from TRBV6-2 or TRBV6-3 and TRBJ1-1, with unresolved D. CDR3 in amino acids: CASSYWLRILNTEAFF. The CDR3 region has the DNA TGTGCCAGCAGTTACTGGCTCAGGATCCTGAACACTGAAGCTTTCTTT.